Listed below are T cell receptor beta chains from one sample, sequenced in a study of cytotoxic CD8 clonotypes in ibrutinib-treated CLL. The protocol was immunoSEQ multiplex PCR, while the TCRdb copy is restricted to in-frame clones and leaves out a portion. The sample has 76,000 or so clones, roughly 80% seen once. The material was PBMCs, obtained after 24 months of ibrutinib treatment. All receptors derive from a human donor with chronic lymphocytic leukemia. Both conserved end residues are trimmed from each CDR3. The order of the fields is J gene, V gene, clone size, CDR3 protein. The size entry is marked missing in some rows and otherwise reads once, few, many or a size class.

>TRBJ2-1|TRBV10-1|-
ASSDSASYNEQF
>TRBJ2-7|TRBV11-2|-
ASSLGGTGAYEQY
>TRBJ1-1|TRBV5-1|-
ASTRTDGTEAF
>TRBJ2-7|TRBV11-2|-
ASSTGTGGYEQY
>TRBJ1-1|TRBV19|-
ASSSGGTTRTF
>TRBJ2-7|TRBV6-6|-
ASRPGPGATYEQY
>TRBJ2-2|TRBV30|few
ACPPEGGPGELF
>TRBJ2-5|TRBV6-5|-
ASGTGVVQETQY
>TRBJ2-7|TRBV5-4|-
ASSLFGYSYEQY
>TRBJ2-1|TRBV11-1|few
ASSLYGSFNEQF
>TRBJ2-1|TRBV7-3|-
ASSLTGNEQF
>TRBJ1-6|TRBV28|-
ASSTGRYNSPLH
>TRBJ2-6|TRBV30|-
AWSSRDRSSGANVLT
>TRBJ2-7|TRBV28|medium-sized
ATWDRTSTYEQY
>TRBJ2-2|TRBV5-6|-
ASSLGTSGRTGELF
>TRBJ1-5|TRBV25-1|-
ASSEWGPDQPQH